This T cell receptor (beta chain) was observed in a study of sequential checkpoint blockade in melanoma. Across the study: Randomization was 1:1 between first-line nivolumab→ipilimumab and ipilimumab→nivolumab. After both sequences, patients received maintenance nivolumab.

Regarding treatment: randomized to nivolumab then ipilimumab (arm A) or the reverse (arm B). Sorted cells were live CD3+CD8+, lacking CD19 and CD56, from PBMCs. The protocol was immunoSEQ multiplex PCR, while the TCRdb copy is restricted to in-frame clones and leaves out a portion. The sample has 13,000 to 15,000 clones; under 65% are singletons. V was shortened by 5 bases and J by 6 bases, with 10 bases between the two germline ends. The CDR3 has 13 residues. CDR1 MGHRA and CDR2 YSYEKL come from the germline V gene. This clone came up once. V is TRBV4-1 and J is TRBJ2-2; no firm D call. The receptor was derived from a human donor with melanoma. Sequenced material: CD8+ T cells sorted from blood (inferred from file names), taken from a patient given nivolumab and ipilimumab in sequence. In DNA form, the CDR3 reads TGCGCCAGCAGCTCCCAGATCGCCGGGGAGCTGTTTTTT. Translating gives CASSSQIAGELFF.